The 24 T cell receptor beta chains listed next were all sequenced from one sample in a study of T cell repertoires in cytomegalovirus infection. Their antigens are not known. MiXCR was run by TCRdb on the reads, yielding one entry per CDR3 protein. The sample lists about 89,000 distinct CDR3 sequences; around 32% were seen once. Sequenced here: CD8+ T cells from cultured PBMCs, sampled from culture after CMV antigen stimulation. The receptors come from a human donor in good health (CMV status not recorded). Some clones in this sample may be carry-over from other donors' samples.

This chain joins TRBV3-1 and TRBJ1-1; D call uncertain. The CDR3 is 15 amino acids. Trimming took off 4 bases at V and 1 base at J, with 13 bases between the two ends. In germline, CDR1 is LGHDT, CDR2 YNNKEL (reference sequence). The CDR3 DNA reads as TGTGCCAGCAGCCCCTTCCTGAAGGGGAACACTGAAGCTTTCTTT. Translation gives CASSPFLKGNTEAFF.

The chain links TRBV20-1 to TRBJ2-1; no clear D. The CDR3 runs to 15 residues. Trimming took off 1 base at V and 0 bases at J, with 10 bases between the two ends. The germline CDR1 and CDR2 sequences are DFQATT and SNEGSKA (reference sequence). This chain's CDR3 is CSARVDHSSYNEQFF. CDR3 DNA: TGCAGTGCTAGAGTGGACCACAGCTCCTACAATGAGCAGTTCTTC.

This clonotype was counted at least ten times. This chain uses TRBV19 with TRBJ1-1; no definite D call. The CDR3 is made up of 13 amino acids. V lost 8 bases, J lost 6 bases, and 16 bases lay in between. CDR1 LNHDA and CDR2 SQIVND come from the germline V gene (reference sequence). This CDR3 reads CASSKGGISEAFF. CDR3 coding DNA: TGTGCCAGTTCAAAGGGTGGTATATCTGAAGCTTTCTTT.

The chain employs TRBV7-4 and TRBJ2-7, with D maybe TRBD2 (6 bases). The V end was cut by 3 bases, the J end by 3 bases, with 12 bases between. This CDR3 has 14 residues. Per germline, CDR1 SGHVT and CDR2 SQSDAQ. CDR3 in amino acids: CASSLVGGDYEQYF. CDR3 nucleotides: TGTGCCAGCAGCTTGGTGGGAGGCGACTACGAGCAGTACTTC. The full variable domain, completed using reference TRBV7-4 and TRBJ2-7, is GAGVSQSPRYKVAKRGRDVALRCDSISGHVTLYWYRQTLGQGSEVLTYSQSDAQRDKSGRPSGRFSAERPERSVSTLKIQRTEQGDSAVYLCASSLVGGDYEQYFGPGTRLTVT.

The genes are TRBV7-4 and TRBJ2-5; TRBD2 matches 13 bases. CDR1 SGHVT and CDR2 SQSDAQ come from the germline V gene. The junction had 9 bases not matched to a gene; V was cut back by 5 bases and J by 3 bases. The CDR3 spans 17 residues. The CDR3 nucleotides are TGTGCCAGCAGCCTAGTCAAGGGACTAGCGGGGAAAGAGACCCAGTACTTC. Translating it yields CASSLVKGLAGKETQYF.

This clonotype was found many times. The rearrangement joins TRBV7-9 to TRBJ2-7, with D hard to call. Germline loops: CDR1 SEHNR, CDR2 FQNEAQ (reference sequence). The CDR3 has 12 residues. V was trimmed by 2 bases and J by 6 bases, leaving 8 bases between them. The CDR3 DNA reads TGTGCCAGCAGCTTAATAGAGTCCGAGCAGTACTTC. This encodes CASSLIESEQYF.

This clonotype was picked up many times. The CDR3 nucleotides read TGTGCCATCAGTGACAATGGGAGGGGGATTCTCAATCAGCCCCAGCATTTT. Its protein is CAISDNGRGILNQPQHF. The V and J genes are TRBV10-3 and TRBJ1-5; the D gene is possibly TRBD1 (6 bases). Trimming stripped 3 bases from V and 3 bases from J, with 18 bases between. The CDR3 runs 17 residues. In germline, CDR1 is ENHRY, CDR2 SYGVKD.

The chain recombines TRBV6-5 with TRBJ2-7, with 12 bases identical to TRBD2. This CDR3 contains 17 residues. From germline, CDR1 is MNHEY and CDR2 SVGAGI. The V and J ends lost 4 bases and 2 bases, in that order; junction bases with no gene match: 9. The CDR3 sequence is CASSSPRTSGVAYEQYF. Written as DNA, the CDR3 is TGTGCCAGCAGTTCCCCCAGGACTAGCGGGGTTGCCTACGAGCAGTACTTC.

This clonotype was picked up many times. The chain employs TRBV7-9 and TRBJ2-7, with TRBD2 identical over 8 bases. Germline CDR1 reads SEHNR; CDR2 reads FQNEAQ (reference sequence). The CDR3 sequence is 14 residues long. With V trimmed by 4 bases and J by 3 bases, 5 bases remained unmatched. Written as DNA, the CDR3 is TGTGCCAGCAGCTCAACTACTAGCGGCTACGAGCAGTACTTC. Its translation: CASSSTTSGYEQYF.

The V and J genes are TRBV12-3 or TRBV12-4 and TRBJ1-2; possible D gene TRBD1, 5 bases. Trimming left V 4 bases short and J 8 bases short, with 14 bases between. This CDR3 region has 13 residues. As DNA, the CDR3 is TGTGCCAGCAGTTCTCTCTCAACAGGCGGCTACACCTTC. Protein product: CASSSLSTGGYTF.

This clonotype was picked up a small number of times. CDR3 DNA: TGCAGTGCTAGCCCCGGGACAGGGATAGAGACCCAGTACTTC. Translation gives CSASPGTGIETQYF. V usage is TRBV20-1 and J usage is TRBJ2-5; 9 bases agree with TRBD1. CDR1 is DFQATT and CDR2 is SNEGSKA in the germline V gene (reference sequence). With 3 bases clipped from V and 4 bases from J, the junction kept 6 bases outside the gene matches. This CDR3 is 14 amino acids long.

This clonotype was found many times. The chain links TRBV6-1 to TRBJ2-2, with 9 positions matching TRBD1. This CDR3 contains 17 residues. Germline V gives CDR1 MNHNS, CDR2 SASEGT. V lost 5 bases and J lost 0; bases outside the gene matches: 7. CDR3: CASSWGQGNANTGELFF. The CDR3 DNA follows: TGTGCCAGCAGTTGGGGACAGGGAAACGCGAACACCGGGGAGCTGTTTTTT.

This clonotype has only a few counts. The gene calls are TRBV12-3 or TRBV12-4 and TRBJ2-1; no reliable D call. This CDR3 comprises 11 residues. The CDR3 loop is CACGGVDEQFF. The CDR3 coding sequence is TGTGCTTGCGGCGGTGTGGATGAGCAGTTCTTC.

This clonotype was counted many times. J is TRBJ2-3 and V is TRBV6-6; TRBD2 matches at 8 bases. Per germline, CDR1 MNHNY and CDR2 SVGAGI (reference sequence). With 7 bases clipped from V and 3 bases from J, the junction kept 9 bases outside the gene matches. This CDR3 region has 15 residues. CDR3 amino acids: CASTSGRGETDTQYF. In DNA form, the CDR3 reads TGTGCCAGCACCTCGGGGCGGGGGGAAACAGATACGCAGTATTTT.

J is TRBJ1-4 and V is TRBV6-6; 8 bases agree with TRBD1. Germline CDR1 and CDR2: MNHNY and SVGAGI (reference sequence). The J segment lost 8 bases and the V segment lost 4 bases, leaving 6 bases of the junction unmatched. The CDR3 is made up of 14 amino acids. CDR3 loop: CASSSGQGGEKLFF. DNA for the CDR3: TGTGCCAGCAGTTCCGGACAGGGAGGGGAAAAACTGTTTTTT.

This rearrangement joins TRBV5-1 to TRBJ1-1, with D possibly TRBD1 on 5 matching bases. This CDR3 has 14 residues. Germline V gives CDR1 SGHRS, CDR2 YFSETQ. Between the trimmed V and J ends, which lost 3 bases and 1 base, there was a span of 10 bases. CDR3 bases: TGCGCCAGCAGCTGGCGGGGGGAGAACACTGAAGCTTTCTTT. Its protein product is CASSWRGENTEAFF.

The chain links TRBV7-4 to TRBJ1-1, with D uncertain. V lost 4 bases, J lost 7 bases, and 13 bases lay in between. Germline-derived CDR1 and CDR2 are SGHVT and SQSDAQ. The CDR3 extends over 13 amino acids. For the CDR3, the DNA is TGTGCCAGCAGCTCCGGAGAAACGGGTGAAGCTTTCTTT. Protein: CASSSGETGEAFF.

J is TRBJ2-6 and V is TRBV19, with D maybe TRBD2 (6 bases). The CDR3 consists of 14 residues. Deletions cut 5 bases from V and 3 bases from J, with 8 bases between. From germline, CDR1 is LNHDA and CDR2 SQIVND (reference sequence). The CDR3 sequence is CASSGSGGANVLTF. Written as DNA, the CDR3 is TGTGCCAGTAGTGGTAGCGGTGGGGCCAACGTCCTGACTTTC. Full variable domain (missing parts from reference TRBV19 and TRBJ2-6): DGGITQSPKYLFRKEGQNVTLSCEQNLNHDAMYWYRQDPGQGLRLIYYSQIVNDFQKGDIAEGYSVSREKKESFPLTVTSAQKNPTAFYLCASSGSGGANVLTFGAGSRLTVL.

This clonotype was recorded a few times. V and J are TRBV6-1 and TRBJ2-1; D may be TRBD1 or TRBD2 (5 bases each). V was clipped by 7 bases and J by 0 bases, with 13 bases between them. This CDR3 contains 15 residues. The germline gives CDR1 MNHNS, CDR2 SASEGT. The CDR3 coding sequence is TGTGCCAGCACCCGAGGGGCAAGCTCCTACAATGAGCAGTTCTTC. Its protein is CASTRGASSYNEQFF.

This sequence joins TRBV7-8 and TRBJ2-5; 11 bases align to TRBD2. V shed 5 bases and J 7 bases; nucleotides not matched to a gene: 9. The CDR3 contains 15 residues. Germline V gene sequence: CDR1 SGHVS, CDR2 FQNEAQ. In DNA form, the CDR3 reads TGTGCCAGCAGCCCTGGACTAGCGGGCCCGGGGACCCAGTACTTC. Protein product: CASSPGLAGPGTQYF.

Only a few counts were recorded for this clonotype. The V and J genes are TRBV28 and TRBJ2-4; D call uncertain. The V end lost 2 bases, the J end lost 5 bases, and 13 bases lay between the germline ends. This CDR3 is 15 amino acids long. Per germline, CDR1 MDHEN and CDR2 SYDVKM. In nucleotides, the CDR3 is TGTGCCAGCAGTTTACCCCACGGGTATGAAAACATTCAGTACTTC. Amino acids: CASSLPHGYENIQYF.

The chain has TRBV7-1 and TRBJ2-7; 8 bases match TRBD2. TRBV7-1 is designated an ORF whose function remains uncertain. V lost 5 bases, J lost 6 bases, and 6 bases stayed unmatched. The CDR3 runs to 13 residues. For the CDR3, the DNA is TGTGCCAGCAGCCCGGGACTAGGGGGCGAGCAGTACTTC. It is translated as CASSPGLGGEQYF.

The rearrangement joins TRBV5-5 to TRBJ2-2, with 10 nucleotides matching TRBD2. The V segment lost 7 bases and the J segment 5 bases; nucleotides outside the gene matches: 11. Germline CDR1 reads SGHKS; CDR2 reads YYEKEE (reference sequence). The CDR3 consists of 16 residues. The CDR3: CASLGKAGGPTGELFF. The CDR3 DNA is TGTGCCAGCCTCGGGAAAGCGGGGGGGCCAACCGGGGAGCTGTTTTTT.

The V call is TRBV7-6, the J call TRBJ1-1; perhaps TRBD1 as D (6 bases). There are 16 residues in the CDR3. Germline V gene sequence: CDR1 SGHVS, CDR2 FNYEAQ. Trimming shortened V by 1 base and J by 6 bases, and 18 bases separated the two germline ends. The CDR3 DNA sequence: TGTGCCAGCAGCTTAGAAGGGGGGGCGTATGGATCTGAAGCTTTCTTT. This sequence encodes CASSLEGGAYGSEAFF.